These 22 T cell receptor beta chains came from one sample sequenced in a study of shared clonotypes between healthy human individuals. The protocol was immunoSEQ multiplex PCR, while the TCRdb copy is restricted to in-frame clones and leaves out a portion. The sample lists about 2 million clones, approximately 95% seen once, with 0.1% to 0.15% in the top ten. The sample consisted of naive CD4+ T cells sorted from blood. The subset is: CD45RA+ positively selected. These TCRs come from a young man in good health.

In the case of this clone: This sample includes further DNA sequences coding for the same CDR3. The rearrangement uses TRBV2 and TRBJ1-2; D might be TRBD1 (6 bases). The V gene's germline CDR1 is SNHLY and CDR2 FYNNEI. Trimming removed 4 bases at V and 8 bases at J, with 11 bases between. The CDR3 sequence is 12 residues long. CDR3 residues: CASSVTGNGYTF. DNA for the CDR3: TGTGCCAGCAGTGTGACAGGAAACGGCTACACCTTC.

V usage is TRBV7-6 and J usage is TRBJ2-1, with 7 bases fitting TRBD2. CDR3 length: 13 residues. J lost 6 bases, V lost 5 bases, and 4 bases had no gene match. Germline CDR1 and CDR2: SGHVS and FNYEAQ. The CDR3 is CASSVTSVNEQFF. As DNA, the CDR3 is TGTGCCAGCAGCGTCACTAGCGTCAATGAGCAGTTCTTC.

A few counts support this clone. J is TRBJ2-5 and V is TRBV15; D uncertain. The J call may be faulty, since TRBJ2-7 better matches the DNA end. The CDR3 loop spans 15 amino acids. Germline CDR1 is LNHNV and CDR2 is YYDKDF (reference sequence). CDR3: CATSRDGSRSYEQYF. CDR3 nucleotides: TGTGCCACCAGCAGAGATGGCAGCCGCTCCTACGAGCAGTACTTC.

The rearrangement links TRBV5-5 to TRBJ2-2; D is undetermined. The germline V gene has CDR1 SGHKS and CDR2 YYEKEE (reference sequence). V lost 4 bases and J lost 6, with 16 bases in between. CDR3 length: 15 amino acids. CDR3 coding DNA: TGTGCCAGCAGCCCACAAGGTGCAGGAGCCGGGGAGCTGTTTTTT. This encodes CASSPQGAGAGELFF.

The V and J genes are TRBV19 and TRBJ2-2; D not resolved. CDR1 and CDR2 (germline): LNHDA, SQIVND (reference sequence). V dropped 5 bases and J dropped 0 bases, with 1 base sitting between them. This CDR3 has 12 amino acids. In DNA form, the CDR3 reads TGTGCCAGTAGTCCGAACACCGGGGAGCTGTTTTTT. Encoded protein: CASSPNTGELFF.

The gene calls are TRBV2 and TRBJ1-4; 8 bases agree with TRBD1. With 4 bases clipped from V and 6 bases from J, the junction kept 7 bases outside the gene matches. Germline lookup yields CDR1 SNHLY and CDR2 FYNNEI. This CDR3 is 15 amino acids long. The CDR3 sequence is CASSVDRGSYEKLFF. The DNA of the CDR3 is TGTGCCAGCAGTGTAGACAGGGGTTCGTATGAAAAACTGTTTTTT.

The rearrangement uses TRBV9 and TRBJ2-7; 10 bases are shared with TRBD1. This CDR3 has 15 amino acids. V gave up 4 bases and J gave up 3 bases; unmatched junction bases: 7. Looked up from germline, CDR1 is SGDLS and CDR2 is YYNGEE. CDR3 coding DNA: TGTGCCAGCAGCCCTAGACAGGGGGCGGTCTACGAGCAGTACTTC. Translation: CASSPRQGAVYEQYF. Supplemented by reference TRBV9 and TRBJ2-7, the full variable domain reads DSGVTQTPKHLITATGQRVTLRCSPRSGDLSVYWYQQSLDQGLQFLIQYYNGEERAKGNILERFSAQQFPDLHSELNLSSLELGDSALYFCASSPRQGAVYEQYFGPGTRLTVT.

The rearrangement uses TRBV25-1 and TRBJ2-3, with D uncertain. Trimming removed 5 bases at V and 0 bases at J, with 15 bases between. Germline V gene data show CDR1 as MGHDK and CDR2 as SYGVNS. The CDR3 has 16 residues. The DNA for the CDR3 is TGTGCCAGCAGTCCACCGGTCGGGTCTAGCACAGATACGCAGTATTTT. It yields the protein CASSPPVGSSTDTQYF.

This clone has more than one count but fewer than ten. Different DNA sequences within this sample yield the same CDR3. The J gene is TRBJ2-5, the V gene TRBV5-6; D uncertain. The V gene's germline CDR1 is SGHDT and CDR2 YYEEEE. The V and J ends lost 1 base and 5 bases respectively, with 3 bases between them. There are 11 residues in the CDR3. The CDR3 protein is CASSLSETQYF. The CDR3 bases are TGTGCCAGCAGCTTGTCGGAGACCCAGTACTTC.

V usage is TRBV6-5 and J usage is TRBJ2-7, with a tentative D call TRBD2 (6 bases). The CDR3 is made up of 12 amino acids. The germline V gene encodes CDR1 MNHEY and CDR2 SVGAGI. Trimming left V 5 bases short and J 7 bases short, with 12 bases between. The CDR3 loop reads CASSTGRGEQYF. Written as DNA, the CDR3 is TGTGCCAGCAGTACGGGACGGGGGGAGCAGTACTTC.

With respect to this clone: Given a much more abundant clone one base away, this may be a read error. The rearrangement links TRBV18 to TRBJ1-2; weak D call: TRBD1 (5 bases). V was trimmed by 2 bases and J by 3 bases, leaving 7 bases between them. The V gene's germline CDR1 is KGHSH and CDR2 LQKENI. This CDR3 has 13 residues. The CDR3 DNA reads as TGTGCCAGCTCACCAGGGACTCACTATGGCTACACCTTC. Encoded protein: CASSPGTHYGYTF.

Remarks on this clone: This same CDR3 is encoded by further DNA sequences in the sample. The chain couples TRBV9 to TRBJ2-5; no firm D call. The CDR3 totals 13 residues. The V end was cut by 5 bases, the J end by 2 bases, with 10 bases between. CDR1 is SGDLS and CDR2 is YYNGEE in the germline V gene. The CDR3: CASSVSLQETQYF. The CDR3 bases are TGTGCCAGCAGTGTTAGCTTACAAGAGACCCAGTACTTC.

The chain employs TRBV7-9 and TRBJ2-5; D gene uncertain. CDR1 and CDR2 (germline): SEHNR, FQNEAQ (reference sequence). V shed 0 bases and J shed 5 bases, with 7 bases lying between them. CDR3 length: 13 residues. CDR3 residues: CASSLAVGETQYF. The DNA of the CDR3 is TGTGCCAGCAGCTTAGCGGTTGGGGAGACCCAGTACTTC. The entire variable domain, with the rest obtained from reference TRBV7-9 and TRBJ2-5, is as follows: DTGVSQNPRHKITKRGQNVTFRCDPISEHNRLYWYRQTLGQGPEFLTYFQNEAQLEKSRLLSDRFSAERPKGSFSTLEIQRTEQGDSAMYLCASSLAVGETQYFGPGTRLLVL.

The V gene is TRBV19, the J gene TRBJ1-2; D may be TRBD1 (5 bases). V shed 4 bases and J shed 4 bases, with 10 bases lying between them. The CDR3 is 13 residues long. Germline V gene lookup returns CDR1 LNHDA and CDR2 SQIVND (reference sequence). CDR3 nucleotide sequence: TGTGCCAGTAGTAGGGGCGGCACCTATGGCTACACCTTC. The encoded protein is CASSRGGTYGYTF.

Details on this clone: Additional DNA sequences in this sample encode the identical CDR3. The chain employs TRBV27 and TRBJ2-7; no definite D call. Per the germline V gene, CDR1 is MNHEY and CDR2 is SMNVEV (reference sequence). The CDR3 is made up of 13 amino acids. The V and J ends lost 5 bases and 1 base respectively, with 9 bases between them. The CDR3 DNA sequence: TGTGCCAGCAGTCTGTCTAGGTCCTACGAGCAGTACTTC. It yields the protein CASSLSRSYEQYF.

This chain uses TRBV28 with TRBJ1-3; D is ambiguous. The CDR3 consists of 16 residues. Trimming removed 2 bases at V and 1 base at J, with 12 bases between. Germline V gene data show CDR1 as MDHEN and CDR2 as SYDVKM. The CDR3 reads CASSLTRTVSGNTIYF. CDR3 coding DNA: TGTGCCAGCAGTTTAACCCGGACTGTATCTGGAAACACCATATATTTT.

The chain couples TRBV28 to TRBJ1-5; 9 bases map to TRBD1. The junction had 6 bases not matched to a gene; V was cut back by 3 bases and J by 6 bases. CDR1 is MDHEN, CDR2 SYDVKM, per germline. The length of the CDR3 is 15 residues. The CDR3 DNA is TGTGCCAGCAGTTTCGGACAGGGGATCGGTCAGCCCCAGCATTTT. Translating gives CASSFGQGIGQPQHF.

The gene calls are TRBV5-1 and TRBJ2-2; 7 bases fit TRBD1. V gave up 4 bases and J gave up 6 bases; unmatched junction bases: 9. Germline V CDR1 and CDR2: SGHRS, YFSETQ. This CDR3 has 15 residues. The CDR3 reads CASSQRTGVAGELFF. The CDR3 nucleotides are TGCGCCAGCAGCCAACGGACAGGAGTGGCCGGGGAGCTGTTTTTT. The variable domain in full, completed from reference TRBV5-1 and TRBJ2-2, reads KAGVTQTPRYLIKTRGQQVTLSCSPISGHRSVSWYQQTPGQGLQFLFEYFSETQRNKGNFPGRFSGRQFSNSRSEMNVSTLELGDSALYLCASSQRTGVAGELFFGEGSRLTVL.

The CDR3 loop reads CATYTSTGYEQYF. The CDR3 bases are TGTGCCACCTATACATCCACAGGGTACGAGCAGTACTTC. The chain joins TRBV28 to TRBJ2-7, with D possibly TRBD1 on 6 matching bases. Germline V gives CDR1 MDHEN, CDR2 SYDVKM. V was clipped by 10 bases and J by 4 bases, with 17 bases between them. CDR3 length: 13 amino acids.

This clone was recorded only once. The chain recombines TRBV28 with TRBJ2-7; D might be TRBD1 (6 bases). Germline CDR1 MDHEN, CDR2 SYDVKM. Trimming took 7 bases from V and 4 from J, leaving 14 bases between them. The CDR3 is made up of 13 amino acids. The CDR3 loop reads CASNSGAPYEQYF. The CDR3 nucleotides read TGTGCCAGCAACTCAGGGGCCCCGTACGAGCAGTACTTC.

The chain links TRBV2 to TRBJ2-7; possible D gene TRBD2, 5 bases. Germline V gene sequence: CDR1 SNHLY, CDR2 FYNNEI. V was trimmed by 6 bases and J by 1 base, leaving 10 bases between them. The CDR3 spans 13 residues. DNA of the CDR3: TGTGCCAGCAGCAGGACTTTTTCCTACGAGCAGTACTTC. It codes for CASSRTFSYEQYF. Variable domain in full (rest from reference TRBV2 and TRBJ2-7): EPEVTQTPSHQVTQMGQEVILRCVPISNHLYFYWYRQILGQKVEFLVSFYNNEISEKSEIFDDQFSVERPDGSNFTLKIRSTKLEDSAMYFCASSRTFSYEQYFGPGTRLTVT.

This chain uses TRBV6-5 with TRBJ1-2; no definite D call. This CDR3 spans 14 amino acids. The germline V gene has CDR1 MNHEY and CDR2 SVGAGI. The V end was cut by 0 bases, the J end by 2 bases, with 7 bases between. CDR3 coding DNA: TGTGCCAGCAGTTACTCTTCAGCGAACTATGGCTACACCTTC. As protein: CASSYSSANYGYTF.